Presented here are 6 T cell receptor beta chains from one specimen sequenced in a study of regulatory T cells in long-lasting Graves disease. Construction of the TCR beta libraries employed iRepertoire HTBI primers in conjunction with Arm-PCR of CDR3 regions. TCRdb passed the multiplex PCR reads through MiXCR, listing each CDR3 protein once. This table holds 400,000 to 500,000 distinct CDR3 sequences, 20% to 25% found once. Time point of the sample: persistent/refractory GD, antithyroid drugs over 5 years with positive TRAb. The TCR library used RNA extracted from PBMCs. Sample: peripheral blood mononuclear cells (PBMCs), taken when the disease was refractory, from a patient treated with antithyroid drugs. Receptors were obtained from a female donor with Graves disease.

This clonotype occurred many times. The chain joins TRBV6-5 to TRBJ1-5, with D possibly matching TRBD1 (6 bases). V was cut by 0 bases and J by 1 base, with 10 bases left in between. The CDR3 covers 16 residues. CDR1 is MNHEY and CDR2 is SVGAGI in the germline V gene. The CDR3 protein is CASSYSYRDSNQPQHF. The CDR3 coding sequence is TGTGCCAGCAGTTACTCGTACAGGGACAGCAATCAGCCCCAGCATTTT.

This clonotype was picked up many times. The gene calls are TRBV2 and TRBJ2-4; 7 bases line up with TRBD1. CDR3 size: 17 residues. The J segment lost 0 bases and the V segment lost 5 bases, leaving 10 bases of the junction unmatched. Germline lookup yields CDR1 SNHLY and CDR2 FYNNEI. The CDR3 nucleotides are TGTGCCAGCAGTTGGGGGCCGACAGGGCTAGCCAAAAACATTCAGTACTTC. Translated, it gives CASSWGPTGLAKNIQYF.

This clonotype was detected many times. CDR3 sequence reads: CASSLGGPSQEQYF. The DNA for the CDR3 is TGTGCCAGCAGTTTAGGGGGGCCCTCCCAGGAGCAGTACTTC. The chain carries TRBV12-3 or TRBV12-4 and TRBJ2-7, with D possibly TRBD1 on 6 matching bases. Trimming stripped 1 base from V and 7 bases from J, with 14 bases between. This CDR3 spans 14 amino acids.

Only a few counts were recorded for this clonotype. The V gene is TRBV5-6, the J gene TRBJ2-7; D not certain. The V gene lost 2 bases and the J gene lost 6 bases, with 15 bases spanning the gap. The V gene's germline CDR1 is SGHDT and CDR2 YYEEEE. The CDR3 is 14 amino acids. The CDR3 sequence: CASSFRVQKSEQYF. DNA for the CDR3: TGTGCCAGCAGCTTCCGAGTCCAAAAGAGCGAGCAGTACTTC.

On this clonotype: Being one base from a much bigger clone, this may be a read error. The CDR3 region has the DNA TGTGCCGGCAGCCCCCGGCCGGGTGTTTGGAATGAGCAGTTCTTC. Translation gives CAGSPRPGVWNEQFF. The chain links TRBV11-2 to TRBJ2-1; D remains unclear. Germline-derived CDR1 and CDR2 are SGHAT and FQNNGV. The CDR3 extends over 15 amino acids. Together with reference TRBV11-2 and TRBJ2-1, the CDR3 gives the full variable domain: EAGVAQSPRYKIIEKRQSVAFWCNPISGHATLYWYQQILGQGPKLLIQFQNNGVVDDSQLPKDRFSAERLKGVDSTLKIQPAKLEDSAVYLCAGSPRPGVWNEQFFGPGTRLTVL.

This clonotype was observed many times. The chain has TRBV6-1 and TRBJ2-7; 8 bases match TRBD1. CDR1 is MNHNS and CDR2 is SASEGT in the germline V gene. The CDR3 has 13 amino acids. J gave up 3 bases and V 10 bases, and 8 bases lay outside the gene matches. CDR3 nucleotides: TGTGCCACGACCGGGACAGGTCGCTACGAGCAGTACTTC. Translation gives CATTGTGRYEQYF.